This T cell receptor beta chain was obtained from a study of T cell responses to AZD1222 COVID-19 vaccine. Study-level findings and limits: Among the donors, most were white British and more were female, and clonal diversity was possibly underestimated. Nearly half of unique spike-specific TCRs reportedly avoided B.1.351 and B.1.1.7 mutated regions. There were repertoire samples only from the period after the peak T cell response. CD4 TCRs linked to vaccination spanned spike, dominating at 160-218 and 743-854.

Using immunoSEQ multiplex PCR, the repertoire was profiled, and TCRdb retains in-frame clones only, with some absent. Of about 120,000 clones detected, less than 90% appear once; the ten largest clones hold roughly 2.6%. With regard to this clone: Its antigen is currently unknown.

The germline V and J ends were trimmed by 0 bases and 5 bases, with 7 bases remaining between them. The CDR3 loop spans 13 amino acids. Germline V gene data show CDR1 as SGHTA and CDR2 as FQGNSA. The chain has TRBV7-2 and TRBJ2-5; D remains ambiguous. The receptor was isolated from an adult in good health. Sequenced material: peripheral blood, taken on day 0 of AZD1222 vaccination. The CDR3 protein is CASSLASWETQYF. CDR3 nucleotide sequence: TGTGCCAGCAGCTTAGCGTCGTGGGAGACCCAGTACTTC.